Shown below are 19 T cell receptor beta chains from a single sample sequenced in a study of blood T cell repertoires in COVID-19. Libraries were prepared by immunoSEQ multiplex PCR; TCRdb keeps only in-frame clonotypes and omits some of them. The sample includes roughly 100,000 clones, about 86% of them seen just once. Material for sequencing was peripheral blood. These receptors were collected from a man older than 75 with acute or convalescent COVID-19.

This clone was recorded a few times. The CDR3 DNA sequence: TGTGCCAGCAGTTTACAGGGGGGGAGCACTGAAGCTTTCTTT. This codes for CASSLQGGSTEAFF. The chain recombines TRBV6-5 with TRBJ1-1; 8 bases align to TRBD1. The CDR3 sequence is 14 residues long. Germline V gene sequence: CDR1 MNHEY, CDR2 SVGAGI. With 4 bases clipped from V and 4 bases from J, the junction kept 5 bases outside the gene matches.

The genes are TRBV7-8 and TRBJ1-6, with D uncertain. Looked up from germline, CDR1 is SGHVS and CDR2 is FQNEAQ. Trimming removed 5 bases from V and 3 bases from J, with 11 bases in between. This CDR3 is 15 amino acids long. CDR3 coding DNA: TGTGCCAGCAGCCCGGACTCCTTCTATAATTCACCCCTCCACTTT. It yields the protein CASSPDSFYNSPLHF.

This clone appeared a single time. CDR3 amino acids: CASSSDRDGYTF. The CDR3 region has the DNA TGCGCCAGCAGCTCCGACAGGGATGGCTACACCTTC. The chain employs TRBV5-1 and TRBJ1-2; 7 bases match TRBD1. V lost 3 bases, J lost 6 bases, and 2 bases stayed unmatched. The germline V gene has CDR1 SGHRS and CDR2 YFSETQ. The CDR3 sequence is 12 residues long.

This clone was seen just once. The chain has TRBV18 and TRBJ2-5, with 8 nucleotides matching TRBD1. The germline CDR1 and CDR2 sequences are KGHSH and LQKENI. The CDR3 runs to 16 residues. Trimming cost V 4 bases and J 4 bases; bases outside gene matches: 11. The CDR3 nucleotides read TGTGCCAGCTCACGCTCGACAGGGGCATTTGGAGAGACCCAGTACTTC. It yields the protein CASSRSTGAFGETQYF.

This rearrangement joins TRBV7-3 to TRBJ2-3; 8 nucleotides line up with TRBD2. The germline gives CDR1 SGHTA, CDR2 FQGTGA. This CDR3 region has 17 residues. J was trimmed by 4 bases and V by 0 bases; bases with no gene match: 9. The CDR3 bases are TGTGCCAGCAGCTTAACCCCCAGCGGGAGTGGATCAGATACGCAGTATTTT. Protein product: CASSLTPSGSGSDTQYF.

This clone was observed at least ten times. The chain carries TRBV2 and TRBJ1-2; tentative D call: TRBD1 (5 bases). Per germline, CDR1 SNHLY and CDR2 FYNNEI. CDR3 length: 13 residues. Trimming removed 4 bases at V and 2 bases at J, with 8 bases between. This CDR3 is CASSVAGNYGYTF. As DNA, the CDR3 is TGTGCCAGCAGTGTCGCAGGGAACTATGGCTACACCTTC.

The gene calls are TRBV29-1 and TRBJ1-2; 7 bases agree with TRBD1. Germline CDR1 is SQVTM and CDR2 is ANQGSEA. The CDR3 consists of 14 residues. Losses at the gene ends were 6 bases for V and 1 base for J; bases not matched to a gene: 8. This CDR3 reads CSVGGQYNNYGYTF. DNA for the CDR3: TGCAGCGTGGGGGGACAGTACAATAACTATGGCTACACCTTC.

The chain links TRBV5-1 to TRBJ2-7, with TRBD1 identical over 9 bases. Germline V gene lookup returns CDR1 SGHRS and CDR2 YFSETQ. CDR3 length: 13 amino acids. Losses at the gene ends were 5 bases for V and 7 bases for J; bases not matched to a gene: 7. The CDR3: CASRVGQGTEQYF. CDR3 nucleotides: TGCGCCAGCAGAGTGGGACAGGGTACAGAGCAGTACTTC.

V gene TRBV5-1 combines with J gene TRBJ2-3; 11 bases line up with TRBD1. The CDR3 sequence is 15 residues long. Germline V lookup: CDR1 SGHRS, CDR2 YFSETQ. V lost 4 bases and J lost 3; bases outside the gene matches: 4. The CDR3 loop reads CASSGQGARTDTQYF. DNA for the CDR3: TGCGCCAGCAGCGGACAGGGGGCGCGGACAGATACGCAGTATTTT.

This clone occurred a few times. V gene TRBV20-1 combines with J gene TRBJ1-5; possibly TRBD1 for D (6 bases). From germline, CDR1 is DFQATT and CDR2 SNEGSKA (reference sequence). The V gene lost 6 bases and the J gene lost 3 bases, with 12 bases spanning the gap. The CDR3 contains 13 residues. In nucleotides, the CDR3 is TGCAGTGCCAGTCAGGGGTACAATCAGCCCCAGCATTTT. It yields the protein CSASQGYNQPQHF.

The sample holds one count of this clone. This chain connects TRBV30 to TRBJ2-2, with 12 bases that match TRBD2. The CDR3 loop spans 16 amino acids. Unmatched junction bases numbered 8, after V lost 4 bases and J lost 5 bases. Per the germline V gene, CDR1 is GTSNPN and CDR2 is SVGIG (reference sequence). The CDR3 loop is CAWKKGLAGGTGELFF. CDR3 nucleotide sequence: TGTGCCTGGAAGAAGGGGCTAGCGGGAGGGACCGGGGAGCTGTTTTTT.

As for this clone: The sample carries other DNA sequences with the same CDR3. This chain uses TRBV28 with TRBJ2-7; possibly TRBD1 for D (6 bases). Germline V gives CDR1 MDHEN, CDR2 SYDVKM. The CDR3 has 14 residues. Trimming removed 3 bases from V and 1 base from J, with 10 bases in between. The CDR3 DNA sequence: TGTGCCAGCAGTTTCTCACAGGGTTCCTACGAGCAGTACTTC. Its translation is CASSFSQGSYEQYF.

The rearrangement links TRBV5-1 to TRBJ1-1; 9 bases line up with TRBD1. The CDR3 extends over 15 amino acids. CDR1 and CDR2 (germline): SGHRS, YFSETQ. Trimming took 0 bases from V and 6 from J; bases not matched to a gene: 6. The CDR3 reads CASSLVEGQGSEAFF. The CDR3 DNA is TGCGCCAGCAGCTTGGTGGAGGGACAGGGTTCTGAAGCTTTCTTT.

The CDR3 DNA reads as TGTGCCAGTAGGATACTAGCGGGGGCCTACAATGAGCAGTTCTTC. As protein: CASRILAGAYNEQFF. This chain links TRBV19 with TRBJ2-1; 11 bases line up with TRBD2. V shed 6 bases, J shed 2 bases, and the junction held 3 bases outside the gene matches. The CDR3 extends over 15 amino acids. The germline V gene has CDR1 LNHDA and CDR2 SQIVND (reference sequence). Full variable domain (rest looked up from reference TRBV19 and TRBJ2-1): DGGITQSPKYLFRKEGQNVTLSCEQNLNHDAMYWYRQDPGQGLRLIYYSQIVNDFQKGDIAEGYSVSREKKESFPLTVTSAQKNPTAFYLCASRILAGAYNEQFFGPGTRLTVL.

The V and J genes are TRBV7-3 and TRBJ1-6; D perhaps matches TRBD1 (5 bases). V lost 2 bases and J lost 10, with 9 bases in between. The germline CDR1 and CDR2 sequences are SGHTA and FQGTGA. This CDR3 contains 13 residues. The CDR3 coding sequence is TGTGCCAGCAGCTTACAGGGAGGATCACCCCTCCACTTT. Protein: CASSLQGGSPLHF.

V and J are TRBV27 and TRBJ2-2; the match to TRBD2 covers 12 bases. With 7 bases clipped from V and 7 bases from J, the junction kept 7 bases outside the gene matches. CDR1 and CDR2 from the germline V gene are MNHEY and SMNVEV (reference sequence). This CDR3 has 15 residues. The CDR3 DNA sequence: TGTGCCAGCACCACACGGACTAGCGGGATCGGGGAGCTGTTTTTT. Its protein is CASTTRTSGIGELFF.

This chain's CDR3 is CASSPQGAPADTQYF. The CDR3 bases are TGTGCCAGCTCACCACAGGGGGCGCCGGCAGATACGCAGTATTTT. J is TRBJ2-3 and V is TRBV18, with 7 positions matching TRBD1. CDR1 and CDR2 from the germline V gene are KGHSH and LQKENI. The V segment lost 1 base and the J segment 4 bases; nucleotides outside the gene matches: 5. CDR3 length equals 15 residues.

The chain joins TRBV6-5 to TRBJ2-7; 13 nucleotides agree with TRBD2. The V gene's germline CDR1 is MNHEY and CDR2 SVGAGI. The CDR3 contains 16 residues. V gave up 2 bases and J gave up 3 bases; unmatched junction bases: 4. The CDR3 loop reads CASSYGTSGIHYEQYF. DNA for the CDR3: TGTGCCAGCAGTTACGGGACTAGCGGGATCCACTACGAGCAGTACTTC.

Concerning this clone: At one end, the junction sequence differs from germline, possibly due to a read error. CDR3 sequence: CASSSPTSGNVEQFF. The CDR3 DNA reads as TGTGCTAGCAGCTCCCCGACTAGCGGGAATGTTGAGCAGTTCTTC. The V call is TRBV7-7, the J call TRBJ2-1, with 11 nucleotides matching TRBD2. In germline, CDR1 is SSHAT, CDR2 FNYEAQ (reference sequence). The CDR3 covers 15 residues.